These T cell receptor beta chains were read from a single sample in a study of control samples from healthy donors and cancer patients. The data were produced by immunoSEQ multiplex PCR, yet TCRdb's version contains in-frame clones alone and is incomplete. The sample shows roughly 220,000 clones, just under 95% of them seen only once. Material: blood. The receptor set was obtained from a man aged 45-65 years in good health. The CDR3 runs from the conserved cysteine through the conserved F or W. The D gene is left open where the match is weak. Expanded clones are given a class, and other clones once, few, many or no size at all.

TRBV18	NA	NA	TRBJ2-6	TGTGCCAGCTCACCATTCCCAGGGAGCTCTGGGGCCAACGTCCTGACTTTC	CASSPFPGSSGANVLTF
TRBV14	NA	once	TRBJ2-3	TGTGCCAGCAGCGTAGGGGGGGGAAGCACAGATACGCAGTATTTT	CASSVGGGSTDTQYF
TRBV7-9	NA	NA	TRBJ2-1	TGTGCCAGCAGCCTACAGGGTCAGCAGTTCTTC	CASSLQGQQFF
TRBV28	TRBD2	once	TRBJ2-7	TGTGCCAGCATCCCTAGGACTAGCGGGAAATACGAGCAGTACTTC	CASIPRTSGKYEQYF
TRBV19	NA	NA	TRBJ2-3	TGTGCCAGTAGTTCTTTGGGGAGAGGAACAGATACGCAGTATTTT	CASSSLGRGTDTQYF
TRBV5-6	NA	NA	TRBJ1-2	TGTGCCAGCAGCTTAATACCGGGACAAAGCTATGGCTACACCTTC	CASSLIPGQSYGYTF
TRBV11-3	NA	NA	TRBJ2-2	TGTGCCAGCAGCCGGTGGGGGGAAAGCACCGGGGAGCTGTTTTTT	CASSRWGESTGELFF
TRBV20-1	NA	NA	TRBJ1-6	TGCAGTGCTGCGGCACCTGGACCCCTCCACTTT	CSAAAPGPLHF
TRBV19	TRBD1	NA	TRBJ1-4	TGTGCCAGTAGTCGACAGGGACTTTATAATGAAAAACTGTTTTTT	CASSRQGLYNEKLFF
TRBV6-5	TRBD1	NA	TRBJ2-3	TGTGCCAGCAGTACCCGACAGGGCGCAGATACGCAGTATTTT	CASSTRQGADTQYF
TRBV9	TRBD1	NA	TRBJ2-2	TGTGCCAGCAGCGTAGGGACAGGGGTTAACACCGGGGAGCTGTTTTTT	CASSVGTGVNTGELFF
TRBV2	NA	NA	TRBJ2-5	TGTGCCAGCACCCCTACGCGGGATCAAGAGACCCAGTACTTC	CASTPTRDQETQYF
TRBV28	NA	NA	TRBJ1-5	TGTGCCAGCACCCCTGGGGTCCAGCCCCAGCATTTT	CASTPGVQPQHF
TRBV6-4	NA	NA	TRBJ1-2	TGTGCCAGCAGAGTCAGAAAGGGAAGCGGTTTTGATGGCTACACCTTC	CASRVRKGSGFDGYTF
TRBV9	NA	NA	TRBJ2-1	TGTGCCAGCAGTTCTACCGGACTAACCTACAATGAGCAGTTCTTC	CASSSTGLTYNEQFF
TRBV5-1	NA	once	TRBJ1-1	TGCGCCAGCAGCATAACCCACGGCCTGAACACTGAAGCTTTCTTT	CASSITHGLNTEAFF
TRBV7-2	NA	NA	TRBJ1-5	TGTGCCAGCAGCTTAGCCCCTTCTCAGCCCCAGCATTTT	CASSLAPSQPQHF
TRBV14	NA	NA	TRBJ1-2	TGTGCCAGCAGCCAAGAGCGGACATCCTATGGCTACACCTTC	CASSQERTSYGYTF
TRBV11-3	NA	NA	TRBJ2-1	TGTGCCAGCAGCTTAGGGGGGACCGGGTTCGATGAGCAGTTCTTC	CASSLGGTGFDEQFF
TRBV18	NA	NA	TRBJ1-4	TGTGCCAGCTCACCGCAGGGGAGGCATGAAAAACTGTTTTTT	CASSPQGRHEKLFF
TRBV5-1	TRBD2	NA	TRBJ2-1	TGCGCCAGCAGCCAACTAGCGGGGGCTTACAATGAGCAGTTCTTC	CASSQLAGAYNEQFF
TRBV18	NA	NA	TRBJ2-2	TGTGCCAGCTCACCACCGGGCCAGAACACCGGGGAGCTGTTTTTT	CASSPPGQNTGELFF
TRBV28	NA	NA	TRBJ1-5	TGTGCCACCCTCTGGGTGGGCAGGGGAAGTCAGCCCCAGCATTTT	CATLWVGRGSQPQHF
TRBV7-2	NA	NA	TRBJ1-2	TGTGCCAGCAGCTCCCACTGGCAGGCTGACTATGGCTACACCTTC	CASSSHWQADYGYTF
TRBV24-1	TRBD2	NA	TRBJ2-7	TGTGCCACCAGTGATACCACTAGCGGGGGGATCTACGAGCAGTACTTC	CATSDTTSGGIYEQYF
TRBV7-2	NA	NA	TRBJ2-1	TGTGCCAGCAGCTTACGGGATAGCAATGAGCAGTTCTTC	CASSLRDSNEQFF
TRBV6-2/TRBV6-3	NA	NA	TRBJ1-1	TGTGCCAGCAGTTATCACACTGAAGCTTTCTTT	CASSYHTEAFF
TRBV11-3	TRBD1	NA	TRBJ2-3	TGTGCCAGCAGCTTAGGGACAGGGGGAGATACGCAGTATTTT	CASSLGTGGDTQYF
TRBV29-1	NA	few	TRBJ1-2	TGCAGCGTTGTCCGCGCGGAACGCTACACCTTC	CSVVRAERYTF
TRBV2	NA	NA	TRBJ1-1	TGTGCCAGCAGTGATACGCAGGGTTCTGAAGCTTTCTTT	CASSDTQGSEAFF
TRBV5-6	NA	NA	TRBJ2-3	TGTGCCAGCAGCTCCCTTGAAACCGATACGCAGTATTTT	CASSSLETDTQYF
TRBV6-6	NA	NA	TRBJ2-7	TGTGCCAGCAGGCAAACAGGGAGCGAGCAGTACTTC	CASRQTGSEQYF
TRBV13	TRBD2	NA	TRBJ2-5	TGTGCCAGCAGCTTCTCCCCCCGAAGCGGGGGTCAAGAGACCCAGTACTTC	CASSFSPRSGGQETQYF
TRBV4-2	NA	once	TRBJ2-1	TGTGCCAGCAGCCAAGGCAGGGGGGGTAACAATGAGCAGTTCTTC	CASSQGRGGNNEQFF
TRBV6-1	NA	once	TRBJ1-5	TGTGCCAGCAGTGAACAGGGCAAGGGGAGCAATCAGCCCCAGCATTTT	CASSEQGKGSNQPQHF
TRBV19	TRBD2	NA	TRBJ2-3	TGTGCCAGTAGTATTTCAGCGGGGGGAGTGACAGATACGCAGTATTTT	CASSISAGGVTDTQYF
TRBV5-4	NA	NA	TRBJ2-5	TGTGCCAGCAGTTCCCGCGGCACCGGGGGTGGAGAGACCCAGTACTTC	CASSSRGTGGGETQYF
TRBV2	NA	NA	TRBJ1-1	TGTGCCAGCAAGACAGGGAACACTGAAGCTTTCTTT	CASKTGNTEAFF
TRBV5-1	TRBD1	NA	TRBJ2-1	TGCGCCAGCAGCCTTAGAGGACAGGGGGAAGGCAATGAGCAGTTCTTC	CASSLRGQGEGNEQFF
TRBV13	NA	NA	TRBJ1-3	TGTGCCAGCAGATACCGGGGGGCGACTTCGGGAAACACCATATATTTT	CASRYRGATSGNTIYF
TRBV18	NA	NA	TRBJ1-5	TGTGCCAGCTCACCTACAGGGAGAAATAGCAATCAGCCCCAGCATTTT	CASSPTGRNSNQPQHF
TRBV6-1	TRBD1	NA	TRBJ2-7	TGTGCCAGCAGTGAACCGGGACAGGGGGTGTTTCGTCCCTACGAGCAGTACTTC	CASSEPGQGVFRPYEQYF
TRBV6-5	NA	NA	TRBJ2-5	TGTGCCAGCAAAACCGTAGGGGAGACCCAGTACTTC	CASKTVGETQYF
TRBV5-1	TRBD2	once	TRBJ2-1	TGCGCCAGCAGCTCAGCGGGGGGCCAGGAGCAGTTCTTC	CASSSAGGQEQFF
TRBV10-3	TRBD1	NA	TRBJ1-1	TGTGCCATCAGCGGACAGGAAATGAACACTGAAGCTTTCTTT	CAISGQEMNTEAFF
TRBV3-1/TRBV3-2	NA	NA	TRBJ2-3	TGTGCCAGCCGCCCCGGCTTCTTAAACACAGATACGCAGTATTTT	CASRPGFLNTDTQYF
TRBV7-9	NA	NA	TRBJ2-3	TGTGCCAGCAGCTTAGGACAGTTCGGCGGGAAAGATACGCAGTATTTT	CASSLGQFGGKDTQYF
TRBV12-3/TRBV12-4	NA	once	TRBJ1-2	TGTGCCAGCAGTTCGAGTATCTATGGCTACACCTTC	CASSSSIYGYTF
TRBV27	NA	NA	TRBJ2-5	TGTGCCAGCAGTCGGACCGAGGCCCTTGGGGCCCAGTACTTC	CASSRTEALGAQYF
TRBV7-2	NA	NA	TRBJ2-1	TGTGCCAGCAGCTTAGGAGAAGGGTTGGAGCAGTTCTTC	CASSLGEGLEQFF
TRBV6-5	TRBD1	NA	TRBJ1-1	TGTGCCAGCAGTCCCAGACAGGGGAGGAATTCTGAAGCTTTCTTT	CASSPRQGRNSEAFF
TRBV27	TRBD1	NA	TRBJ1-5	TGTGCCAGCAGTGCAGACAGGGCCAATCAGCCCCAGCATTTT	CASSADRANQPQHF
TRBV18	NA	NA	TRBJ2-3	TGTGCCAGCTCACCAAGGAGCAACACAGATACGCAGTATTTT	CASSPRSNTDTQYF
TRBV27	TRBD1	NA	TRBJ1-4	TGTGCCAGCAGTTTGGGACAGGGGGCGGCTAATGAAAAACTGTTTTTT	CASSLGQGAANEKLFF